The sequence of this TCR beta chain was determined in a study of blood T cells in healthy people across ages. Primed by a sample-barcoded 5' primer and a J-beta primer mix, a second PCR proceeded for roughly 6 to 12 cycles. Each CDR3 protein gets one entry after TCRdb re-called the 5' RACE reads with MiXCR. There are roughly 1 million distinct CDR3 sequences in the sample; approximately 26% occur only once, and less than 0.75% lies in the top ten. Trimming took off 11 bases at V and 5 bases at J, with 12 bases between the two ends. The CDR3 consists of 11 residues. CDR1 and CDR2 (germline): SGHVS, FQNEAQ. This sample also belongs to another study, concerning T cells of mothers and their children.

This chain connects TRBV7-8 to TRBJ2-5, with unresolved D. The clonotype originates from a girl aged 2 to 9 in good health. What was sequenced was blood. The CDR3 sequence is CASVLQETQYF. The CDR3 DNA follows: TGTGCCTCGGTCCTCCAGGAGACCCAGTACTTC.